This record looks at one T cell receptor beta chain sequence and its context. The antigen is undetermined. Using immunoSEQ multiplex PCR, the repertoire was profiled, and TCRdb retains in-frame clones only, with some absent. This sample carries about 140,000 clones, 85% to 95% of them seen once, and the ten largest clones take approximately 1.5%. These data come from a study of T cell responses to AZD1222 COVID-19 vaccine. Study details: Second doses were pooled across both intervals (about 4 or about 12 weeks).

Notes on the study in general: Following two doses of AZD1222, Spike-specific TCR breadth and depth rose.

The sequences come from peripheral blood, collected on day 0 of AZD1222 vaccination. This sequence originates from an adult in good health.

In DNA, the CDR3 is TGTGCCAGCAGCTTAGCGCGGATGAACACTGAAGCTTTCTTT. This codes for CASSLARMNTEAFF. The V gene is TRBV7-6, the J gene TRBJ1-1; the D is unclear. Trimming cost V 0 bases and J 0 bases, with 5 bases left between them. The CDR3 is 14 residues long. Germline V CDR1 and CDR2: SGHVS, FNYEAQ.